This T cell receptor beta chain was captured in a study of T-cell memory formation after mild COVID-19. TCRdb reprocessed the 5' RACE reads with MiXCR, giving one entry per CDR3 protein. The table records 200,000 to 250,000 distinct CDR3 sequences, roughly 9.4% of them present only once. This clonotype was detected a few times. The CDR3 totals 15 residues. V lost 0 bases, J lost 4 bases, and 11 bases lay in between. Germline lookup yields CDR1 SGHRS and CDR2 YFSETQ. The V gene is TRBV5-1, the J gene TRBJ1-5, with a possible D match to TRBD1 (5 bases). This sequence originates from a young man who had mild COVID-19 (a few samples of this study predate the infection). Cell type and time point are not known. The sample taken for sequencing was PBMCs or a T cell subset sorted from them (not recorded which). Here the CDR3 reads CASSLDPGRNQPQHF. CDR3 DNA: TGCGCCAGCAGCTTGGATCCAGGGCGGAATCAGCCCCAGCATTTT. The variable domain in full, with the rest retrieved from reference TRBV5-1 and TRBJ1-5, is KAGVTQTPRYLIKTRGQQVTLSCSPISGHRSVSWYQQTPGQGLQFLFEYFSETQRNKGNFPGRFSGRQFSNSRSEMNVSTLELGDSALYLCASSLDPGRNQPQHFGDGTRLSIL.